These 30 T cell receptor beta chains were sequenced from one sample in a study of T cells in Graves' hyperthyroidism and ophthalmopathy. Amplification of TCR beta CDR3 regions used RNA as the template. First-round RT-PCR targeting the TCR CDR3 was performed with the HTBI primer set. TCRdb re-analysed the multiplex PCR reads in MiXCR, keeping a single row per CDR3 protein. The table records about 380,000 distinct CDR3 sequences, over 11% of them present only once. Sequencing was performed on blood. The source is a woman aged 55 to 70 with Graves' hyperthyroidism.

This clonotype was seen repeatedly, ten times or more. The V and J genes are TRBV20-1 and TRBJ2-7, with D possibly TRBD2 on 5 matching bases. CDR3 length: 15 amino acids. Trimming took off 1 base at V and 0 bases at J, with 13 bases between the two ends. Germline V gene lookup returns CDR1 DFQATT and CDR2 SNEGSKA (reference sequence). CDR3 sequence (DNA): TGCAGTGCTAGAGCTTTGCTAGCATACTCCTACGAGCAGTACTTC. This sequence encodes CSARALLAYSYEQYF.

This clonotype was seen many times. The rearrangement joins TRBV5-1 to TRBJ1-4; D is ambiguous. The germline V and J ends were trimmed by 0 bases and 4 bases, with 10 bases remaining between them. The CDR3 contains 15 residues. Germline-derived CDR1 and CDR2 are SGHRS and YFSETQ. CDR3 region: CASSLGLDFNEKLFF. The CDR3 nucleotides are TGCGCCAGCAGCTTGGGCCTGGACTTTAATGAAAAACTGTTTTTT.

This sequence joins TRBV5-1 and TRBJ2-5, with TRBD1 matching over 7 bases. The CDR3 sequence is 13 residues long. Germline trimming cut 6 bases from V and 1 base from J; bases unmatched to any gene: 3. Germline lookup yields CDR1 SGHRS and CDR2 YFSETQ. The CDR3 DNA reads as TGCGCCAGCACACGGGACAGCCAAGAGACCCAGTACTTC. This sequence encodes CASTRDSQETQYF.

This clonotype was seen many times. V is TRBV6-1 and J is TRBJ1-1; 7 bases agree with TRBD1. CDR1 MNHNS and CDR2 SASEGT come from the germline V gene. V was pared by 0 bases and J by 4 bases, with 14 bases of the junction left unmatched. The CDR3 runs to 18 residues. The CDR3 coding sequence is TGTGCCAGCAGTGAAGCTGGTTTGGGACAGAGGTTTGGCACTGAAGCTTTCTTT. It translates to CASSEAGLGQRFGTEAFF.

This clonotype was found many times. The genes are TRBV28 and TRBJ2-1; 13 bases map to TRBD2. Germline lookup yields CDR1 MDHEN and CDR2 SYDVKM. CDR3 length: 16 residues. Trimming cost V 6 bases and J 6 bases; bases outside gene matches: 8. CDR3 in DNA: TGTGCCAGCAGGGACGGGACTAGCGGGATGATCAATGAGCAGTTCTTC. Encoded protein: CASRDGTSGMINEQFF.

Points on this clonotype: With a much larger clone just one base away, this may be a read error. The rearrangement joins TRBV30 to TRBJ1-2, with a possible D match to TRBD1 (5 bases). The germline CDR1 and CDR2 sequences are GTSNPN and SVGIG (reference sequence). The CDR3 length is 12 residues. The CDR3 nucleotides read TGTGCCCGGAGTGTTTCCCCGGGGGTGGCGGCCTTC. Its translation is CARSVSPGVAAF.

V and J are TRBV12-3 or TRBV12-4 and TRBJ2-1, with D unclear. This CDR3 is 12 amino acids long. Trimming pared 4 bases from V and 7 bases from J, leaving 8 bases between. The CDR3 reads CASSWVGNEQFF. The DNA of the CDR3 is TGTGCCAGCAGTTGGGTCGGGAATGAGCAGTTCTTC.

A few counts support this clonotype. J is TRBJ2-3 and V is TRBV20-1; TRBD2 matches 10 bases. Germline CDR1 DFQATT, CDR2 SNEGSKA (reference sequence). V was pared by 2 bases and J by 2 bases, with 7 bases of the junction left unmatched. CDR3 size: 16 residues. CDR3 DNA: TGCAGTGCTAGACTAGCGGGAGCTCTACTCACAGATACGCAGTATTTT. Its translation is CSARLAGALLTDTQYF.

This clonotype has more than one count but fewer than ten. This chain joins TRBV7-2 and TRBJ2-7, with 10 bases that match TRBD2. V lost 1 base to trimming and J lost 4 bases; unmatched junction nucleotides: 4. The CDR3 covers 15 residues. In germline, CDR1 is SGHTA, CDR2 FQGNSA. The CDR3 sequence: CASSLGTSGLYEQYF. DNA of the CDR3: TGTGCCAGCAGCTTAGGGACTAGCGGACTGTACGAGCAGTACTTC.

In its sample, this clonotype was seen many times. The rearrangement links TRBV20-1 to TRBJ2-1; TRBD2 might be the D (6 bases). The CDR3 is 15 residues long. Germline V CDR1 and CDR2: DFQATT, SNEGSKA (reference sequence). V lost 3 bases to trimming and J lost 0 bases, with 12 bases between them. The CDR3 nucleotides are TGCAGTGCTAGGCGGGACGCCAGCTCCTACAATGAGCAGTTCTTC. It codes for CSARRDASSYNEQFF.

This clonotype occurred many times. The V gene is TRBV12-3 or TRBV12-4, the J gene TRBJ1-2, with 9 bases aligning to TRBD1. CDR3 size: 14 residues. V was clipped by 4 bases and J by 2 bases; unmatched bases: 2. The CDR3 region is CASSSGTGNYGYTF. CDR3 in DNA: TGTGCCAGCAGTTCTGGGACAGGGAACTATGGCTACACCTTC.

This clonotype was recorded a few times. This rearrangement joins TRBV27 to TRBJ2-1, with D possibly matching TRBD1 (6 bases). V was pared by 8 bases and J by 2 bases, with 7 bases between. The length of the CDR3 is 12 residues. In germline, CDR1 is MNHEY, CDR2 SMNVEV (reference sequence). The CDR3 sequence: CASRTAYNEQFF. For the CDR3, the DNA is TGTGCCAGCCGGACAGCCTACAATGAGCAGTTCTTC.

This clonotype was counted at least ten times. V is TRBV28 and J is TRBJ1-1; D gene unclear. V was trimmed by 5 bases and J by 1 base, leaving 14 bases between them. There are 15 residues in the CDR3. The germline gives CDR1 MDHEN, CDR2 SYDVKM. The CDR3 bases are TGTGCCAGCAGTCCTTACTCAGGAACGAACACTGAAGCTTTCTTT. It translates to CASSPYSGTNTEAFF.

This clonotype came up many times. V and J are TRBV7-8 and TRBJ2-7; 14 bases are shared with TRBD2. CDR3 size: 16 residues. Germline loops: CDR1 SGHVS, CDR2 FQNEAQ. The V gene end was trimmed by 4 bases and the J gene end by 1 base; junction bases not matched to a gene: 3. This CDR3 is CASSSRLAGGSYEQYF. Written as DNA, the CDR3 is TGTGCCAGCAGCTCACGACTAGCGGGAGGGTCCTACGAGCAGTACTTC.

The chain uses TRBV5-1 and TRBJ2-7, with TRBD2 as a possible D gene (6 bases). Germline CDR1 SGHRS, CDR2 YFSETQ. The CDR3 covers 14 residues. V was clipped by 4 bases and J by 2 bases, with 13 bases between them. The CDR3: CASSRDSGPYEQYF. DNA of the CDR3: TGCGCCAGCAGCAGGGATAGCGGCCCCTACGAGCAGTACTTC.

The table lists this clonotype with many counts. The rearrangement links TRBV6-2 or TRBV6-3 to TRBJ1-1; D might be TRBD1 (5 bases). Trimming shortened V by 4 bases and J by 4 bases, and 13 bases separated the two germline ends. Germline assignment: CDR1 MNHEY and CDR2 SVGEGT. This CDR3 has 14 residues. CDR3 coding DNA: TGTGCCAGCAGTTCGATGCATAGGGGCACTGAAGCTTTCTTT. Amino acid sequence: CASSSMHRGTEAFF.

In its sample, this clonotype was seen many times. The chain uses TRBV6-1 and TRBJ2-1, with D perhaps matching TRBD2 (5 bases). This CDR3 contains 15 residues. The germline V gene has CDR1 MNHNS and CDR2 SASEGT. V shed 4 bases and J shed 3 bases, with 13 bases lying between them. CDR3 amino acids: CASSVRESDYNEQFF. CDR3 sequence (DNA): TGTGCCAGCAGTGTGAGGGAAAGCGACTACAATGAGCAGTTCTTC.

On this clonotype: A much larger clone lies a single base off, so this may be a read error. The V call is TRBV2, the J call TRBJ2-1; D possibly corresponds to TRBD1 (6 bases). CDR3 length: 13 residues. The germline V gene has CDR1 SNHLY and CDR2 FYNNEI. CDR3 in DNA: TGTGCCAGCAGTGGAGAAGCTAGGACAGAGCAGCTCTTC. Residues: CASSGEARTEQLF.

This clonotype came up many times. CDR3 loop: CASSQEAGGAFF. In nucleotides, the CDR3 is TGTGCCAGCAGCCAAGAGGCAGGGGGTGCTTTCTTT. The genes are TRBV3-1 and TRBJ1-1; 7 bases line up with TRBD1. Germline CDR1 LGHDT, CDR2 YNNKEL (reference sequence). This CDR3 spans 12 amino acids. The ends lost 0 bases at V and 11 bases at J; junction bases unmatched: 3.

As regards this clonotype: Relative to the germline gene, one junction end is altered; a read error may explain this. The genes are TRBV5-1 and TRBJ2-5, with D perhaps assigned TRBD1 or TRBD2 (5 bases each). CDR1 SGHRS and CDR2 YFSETQ come from the germline V gene. This CDR3 has 18 amino acids. CDR3 nucleotides: TGCGCCAGCAGCCGCACAACTGGAACACCTCTCCAGGGAGAGGCCCAGTACTTC. It translates to CASSRTTGTPLQGEAQYF.

The CDR3 reads CASSIGRVSYEQYF. The DNA for the CDR3 is TGTGCCAGTAGTATAGGCAGGGTATCCTACGAGCAGTACTTC. The chain is built from TRBV19 and TRBJ2-7; a weak D match, TRBD1 (5 bases). This CDR3 contains 14 residues. Trimming pared 1 base from V and 1 base from J, leaving 8 bases between. Germline loops: CDR1 LNHDA, CDR2 SQIVND (reference sequence).

In its sample, this clonotype was seen many times. J is TRBJ2-1 and V is TRBV19; a possible D gene is TRBD2 (6 bases). Germline CDR1 reads LNHDA; CDR2 reads SQIVND (reference sequence). The CDR3 is made up of 15 amino acids. V lost 3 bases and J lost 3, with 12 bases in between. The CDR3 sequence is CASSIGTSSYNEQFF. DNA for the CDR3: TGTGCCAGTAGTATCGGGACTTCCAGCTACAATGAGCAGTTCTTC.

The rearrangement joins TRBV6-2 or TRBV6-3 to TRBJ2-5; 14 bases match TRBD2. The tail of the sequence fits TRBJ2-1 better, so the J call may be wrong. This CDR3 has 17 residues. CDR1 MNHEY and CDR2 SVGEGT come from the germline V gene. In DNA, the CDR3 is TGTGCCAGCAGTTCGGGACTAGCGGGAGATCCGGGGGAGACCCAGTTCTTC. Translated, it gives CASSSGLAGDPGETQFF.

This clonotype has ten or more counts. This sequence joins TRBV15 and TRBJ2-7; the D gene is possibly TRBD2 (6 bases). Trimming removed 5 bases at V and 3 bases at J, with 17 bases between. Germline values: CDR1 LNHNV, CDR2 YYDKDF (reference sequence). The CDR3 runs to 15 residues. In DNA form, the CDR3 reads TGTGCCACCAGCGGGGCCGGGGACTCGAGCTACGAGCAGTACTTC. Translated, it gives CATSGAGDSSYEQYF.

This clonotype was seen just once. This sequence joins TRBV29-1 and TRBJ1-1; D gene unclear. The CDR3 covers 15 residues. The germline V gene encodes CDR1 SQVTM and CDR2 ANQGSEA. Trimming took 4 bases from V and 0 from J, leaving 15 bases between them. The CDR3 here is CSVAGPLTMNTEAFF. CDR3 bases: TGCAGCGTTGCCGGGCCCTTAACAATGAACACTGAAGCTTTCTTT.

This clonotype was counted ten times or more. CDR3 nucleotide sequence: TGCGCCAGCAGCATACGTTCAGGGGGCGTCTACGAGCAGTACTTC. It is translated as CASSIRSGGVYEQYF. The chain joins TRBV5-1 to TRBJ2-7; 8 bases line up with TRBD1. This CDR3 is 15 amino acids long. J gave up 3 bases and V 4 bases, and 9 bases lay outside the gene matches. The germline gives CDR1 SGHRS, CDR2 YFSETQ.

At least ten counts were recorded for this clonotype. The V gene is TRBV7-3, the J gene TRBJ2-5; 10 bases match TRBD1. CDR1 is SGHTA and CDR2 is FQGTGA in the germline V gene. J gave up 4 bases and V 4 bases, and 3 bases lay outside the gene matches. The CDR3 is 14 residues long. The DNA of the CDR3 is TGTGCCAGCAGCTCCGGGACAGGGGCAGAGACCCAGTACTTC. Amino acid sequence: CASSSGTGAETQYF.

In its sample, this clonotype was seen many times. The gene calls are TRBV11-3 and TRBJ2-7; D remains unclear. The CDR3 runs 12 residues. V shed 1 base and J shed 9 bases, with 10 bases lying between them. Germline V gives CDR1 SGHNT, CDR2 YENEEA. The CDR3 DNA reads as TGTGCCAGCAGCTTAGGCCGAGGTGGGCAGTACTTC. Translated, it gives CASSLGRGGQYF.

In this sample, this clonotype turned up many times. This chain uses TRBV18 with TRBJ1-6; D is possibly TRBD1 (5 bases). Germline lookup yields CDR1 KGHSH and CDR2 LQKENI. Trimming took off 6 bases at V and 7 bases at J, with 10 bases between the two ends. The CDR3 contains 13 residues. The CDR3 region has the DNA TGTGCCAGCTCCCCGGGGCGGAATTCACCCCTCCACTTT. It translates to CASSPGRNSPLHF.

This clonotype was observed at least ten times. This chain joins TRBV6-1 and TRBJ1-1, with TRBD1 as a possible D gene (6 bases). CDR1 is MNHNS, CDR2 SASEGT, per germline. The V gene lost 9 bases and the J gene lost 3 bases, with 14 bases spanning the gap. The CDR3 consists of 13 residues. CDR3 DNA: TGTGCCAGTCTGGGGGGGCTCGACACTGAAGCTTTCTTT. Protein product: CASLGGLDTEAFF.